Listed here are 31 T cell receptor beta chains from one sample, sequenced in a study of blood T cell repertoires in COVID-19. The table came from immunoSEQ multiplex PCR; TCRdb's copy has only in-frame clones and leaves some out. Altogether about 310,000 clones are present, approximately 91% being singletons, with the ten largest covering roughly a tenth. The source material was PBMCs or T cells enriched from blood (not recorded which). Every receptor here comes from a woman in her thirties or forties who had recovered from COVID-19.

The rearrangement joins TRBV7-8 to TRBJ2-1; 7 bases line up with TRBD2. CDR1 and CDR2 from the germline V gene are SGHVS and FQNEAQ. This CDR3 contains 16 residues. V was clipped by 0 bases and J by 2 bases; unmatched bases: 4. The CDR3 here is CASSLAEGRAYNEQFF. The CDR3 DNA sequence: TGTGCCAGCAGCTTAGCGGAGGGGAGGGCCTACAATGAGCAGTTCTTC.

This sequence joins TRBV19 and TRBJ1-5; 10 bases align to TRBD1. The CDR3 spans 14 residues. The germline V gene encodes CDR1 LNHDA and CDR2 SQIVND (reference sequence). Losses at the gene ends were 6 bases for V and 7 bases for J; bases not matched to a gene: 6. CDR3 region: CASSLTGGEQPQHF. CDR3 bases: TGTGCCAGTAGCTTGACAGGGGGCGAACAGCCCCAGCATTTT.

The chain is built from TRBV11-2 and TRBJ2-1; a weak D match, TRBD2 (5 bases). The CDR3 is made up of 14 amino acids. V gave up 5 bases and J gave up 6 bases, with 14 bases separating them. Looked up from germline, CDR1 is SGHAT and CDR2 is FQNNGV. The CDR3 DNA reads as TGTGCCAGCAGCGCTTACGGAGGAGGCAATGAGCAGTTCTTC. This encodes CASSAYGGGNEQFF.

Concerning this clone itself: The sample holds other DNA sequences that translate to the same CDR3. The chain is built from TRBV29-1 and TRBJ2-7; D call uncertain. This CDR3 has 11 amino acids. From germline, CDR1 is SQVTM and CDR2 ANQGSEA. The germline V and J ends were trimmed by 6 bases and 0 bases, with 6 bases remaining between them. The CDR3 DNA is TGCAGCGTCAGACTCTCCTACGAGCAGTACTTC. Translating gives CSVRLSYEQYF.

This sequence joins TRBV4-2 and TRBJ1-5, with 9 bases matching TRBD1. The CDR3 runs to 13 residues. V lost 3 bases, J lost 9 bases, and 3 bases stayed unmatched. Germline loops: CDR1 LGHNA, CDR2 YNFKEQ. CDR3 sequence reads: CASSQDRGGPQHF. The CDR3 DNA follows: TGTGCCAGCAGCCAGGACAGGGGTGGGCCCCAGCATTTT.

The chain employs TRBV11-2 and TRBJ1-1, with D maybe TRBD1 (5 bases). This CDR3 has 14 amino acids. The V and J ends lost 1 base and 3 bases respectively, with 9 bases between them. CDR1 and CDR2 from the germline V gene are SGHAT and FQNNGV. This CDR3 reads CASSLGPRDTEAFF. CDR3 in DNA: TGTGCCAGCAGCTTAGGGCCCAGGGACACTGAAGCTTTCTTT.

V usage is TRBV28 and J usage is TRBJ2-1; the D gene is possibly TRBD2 (6 bases). Germline values: CDR1 MDHEN, CDR2 SYDVKM. V was shortened by 4 bases and J by 0 bases, with 16 bases between the two germline ends. CDR3 length equals 17 residues. This CDR3 is CASSSSGLPTSYNEQFF. The CDR3 bases are TGTGCCAGCAGTTCCTCGGGACTCCCCACCTCCTACAATGAGCAGTTCTTC. The whole variable domain, remainder taken from reference TRBV28 and TRBJ2-1, is DVKVTQSSRYLVKRTGEKVFLECVQDMDHENMFWYRQDPGLGLRLIYFSYDVKMKEKGDIPEGYSVSREKKERFSLILESASTNQTSMYLCASSSSGLPTSYNEQFFGPGTRLTVL.

The rearrangement links TRBV28 to TRBJ2-7; unclear D gene. The germline CDR1 and CDR2 sequences are MDHEN and SYDVKM. The CDR3 extends over 16 amino acids. Trimming pared 3 bases from V and 3 bases from J, leaving 18 bases between. This CDR3 is CASSFPPRLENYEQYF. CDR3 sequence (DNA): TGTGCCAGCAGTTTCCCACCTCGGCTGGAGAACTACGAGCAGTACTTC.

This chain links TRBV19 with TRBJ2-1; TRBD2 aligns across 9 bases. Germline assignment: CDR1 LNHDA and CDR2 SQIVND (reference sequence). V was clipped by 8 bases and J by 1 base; unmatched bases: 9. The length of the CDR3 is 16 residues. The CDR3 is CASSREAGGSYNEQFF. The CDR3 DNA follows: TGTGCCAGTTCCAGGGAAGCGGGAGGATCCTACAATGAGCAGTTCTTC.

This chain links TRBV11-2 with TRBJ1-3; TRBD1 matches at 9 bases. The CDR3 totals 15 residues. The trim removed 7 bases at V and 6 bases at J, leaving 10 bases unmatched. Germline values: CDR1 SGHAT, CDR2 FQNNGV. The CDR3 here is CASMATGTGLNTIYF. The CDR3 DNA reads TGTGCCAGCATGGCGACCGGGACAGGGTTAAACACCATATATTTT.

V usage is TRBV12-5 and J usage is TRBJ1-1, with 7 nucleotides matching TRBD1. The CDR3 runs 15 residues. With V trimmed by 5 bases and J by 3 bases, 9 bases remained unmatched. Looked up from germline, CDR1 is LGHNT and CDR2 is FRNRAP. Here the CDR3 reads CASGRGGVVDTEAFF. CDR3 DNA: TGTGCTAGTGGTCGAGGGGGCGTAGTGGACACTGAAGCTTTCTTT.

This rearrangement joins TRBV19 to TRBJ2-7; TRBD1 matches 7 bases. From germline, CDR1 is LNHDA and CDR2 SQIVND (reference sequence). The V segment lost 5 bases and the J segment 5 bases; nucleotides outside the gene matches: 6. The CDR3 spans 13 residues. The CDR3 region is CASSDRVGNEQYF. CDR3 sequence (DNA): TGTGCCAGTAGTGACAGGGTCGGTAACGAGCAGTACTTC.

This clone was observed a few times. The V and J genes are TRBV11-3 and TRBJ1-2; D unclear. V gave up 5 bases and J gave up 4 bases, with 17 bases separating them. CDR1 is SGHNT and CDR2 is YENEEA in the germline V gene. The CDR3 has 15 amino acids. The CDR3 protein is CASSPVLGWLYGYTF. For the CDR3, the DNA is TGTGCCAGCAGCCCCGTTTTGGGCTGGCTCTATGGCTACACCTTC.

Comment on this clone: Other DNA sequences in the sample encode the same CDR3. The chain couples TRBV2 to TRBJ2-5; TRBD1 matches 9 bases. Losses at the gene ends were 3 bases for V and 2 bases for J; bases not matched to a gene: 4. The CDR3 is 15 amino acids. Germline loops: CDR1 SNHLY, CDR2 FYNNEI. The CDR3 sequence is CASSEDRGFQETQYF. The CDR3 nucleotides read TGTGCCAGCAGTGAGGACAGGGGTTTTCAAGAGACCCAGTACTTC. The full variable domain, rest sourced from reference TRBV2 and TRBJ2-5, is EPEVTQTPSHQVTQMGQEVILRCVPISNHLYFYWYRQILGQKVEFLVSFYNNEISEKSEIFDDQFSVERPDGSNFTLKIRSTKLEDSAMYFCASSEDRGFQETQYFGPGTRLLVL.

The chain links TRBV24-1 to TRBJ2-7, with 11 nucleotides matching TRBD1. The CDR3 sequence is 15 residues long. V trimming: 3 bases; J trimming: 5 bases; junction bases outside the gene matches: 5. The germline gives CDR1 KGHDR, CDR2 SFDVKD. DNA of the CDR3: TGTGCCACCAGTGATCAGGACAGGGGGCCGGACGAGCAGTACTTC. This codes for CATSDQDRGPDEQYF.

The V and J genes are TRBV29-1 and TRBJ1-5; 11 bases map to TRBD1. The germline gives CDR1 SQVTM, CDR2 ANQGSEA. This CDR3 has 14 amino acids. Losses at the gene ends were 6 bases for V and 0 bases for J; bases not matched to a gene: 1. The DNA of the CDR3 is TGCAGCGTCGGGACAGGGGGTAGCAATCAGCCCCAGCATTTT. This sequence encodes CSVGTGGSNQPQHF.

The genes are TRBV7-9 and TRBJ1-2; a weak D match, TRBD1 (5 bases). The CDR3 extends over 12 amino acids. V was shortened by 5 bases and J by 8 bases, with 12 bases between the two germline ends. CDR1 is SEHNR and CDR2 is FQNEAQ in the germline V gene (reference sequence). The DNA of the CDR3 is TGTGCCAGCAGCCCAGGGCCGTGGGGCTACACCTTC. Translation: CASSPGPWGYTF.

V is TRBV20-1 and J is TRBJ2-5; TRBD2 might be the D (6 bases). The germline V gene has CDR1 DFQATT and CDR2 SNEGSKA (reference sequence). Trimming took 3 bases from V and 1 from J, leaving 12 bases between them. The CDR3 extends over 14 amino acids. CDR3 residues: CSASRVAAQETQYF. The DNA for the CDR3 is TGCAGTGCTAGTCGGGTAGCGGCCCAAGAGACCCAGTACTTC.

The J gene is TRBJ2-5, the V gene TRBV20-1, with 8 bases matching TRBD1. Germline CDR1 DFQATT, CDR2 SNEGSKA (reference sequence). Unmatched junction bases numbered 8, after V lost 3 bases and J lost 5 bases. This CDR3 has 14 residues. The CDR3 DNA sequence: TGCAGTGCTAGTAACAGGGGGGTGATGGAGACCCAGTACTTC. Amino acid sequence: CSASNRGVMETQYF.

The CDR3 sequence is CASSTRDRVNTGELFF. DNA for the CDR3: TGTGCCAGCAGCACTCGGGACAGAGTGAACACCGGGGAGCTGTTTTTT. V and J are TRBV5-4 and TRBJ2-2, with TRBD1 matching over 7 bases. V gave up 4 bases and J gave up 1 base; unmatched junction bases: 7. The CDR3 contains 16 residues. Germline CDR1 SGHNT, CDR2 YYREEE (reference sequence).

V is TRBV11-3 and J is TRBJ2-1; 13 positions agree with TRBD2. This CDR3 has 15 amino acids. The V segment lost 5 bases and the J segment 9 bases; nucleotides outside the gene matches: 7. From germline, CDR1 is SGHNT and CDR2 YENEEA. The CDR3: CASSLLAGGPGEQFF. As DNA, the CDR3 is TGTGCCAGCAGCCTACTAGCGGGAGGGCCGGGTGAGCAGTTCTTC.

V gene TRBV5-4 combines with J gene TRBJ2-7; 9 bases match TRBD1. The CDR3 runs 13 residues. V was clipped by 9 bases and J by 3 bases; unmatched bases: 7. The germline V gene encodes CDR1 SGHNT and CDR2 YYREEE (reference sequence). The CDR3 spells CATSGTGNYEQYF. The CDR3 DNA sequence: TGTGCCACTTCAGGGACAGGGAACTACGAGCAGTACTTC.

This clone was recorded a few times. The V and J genes are TRBV29-1 and TRBJ2-2, with D possibly matching TRBD1 (6 bases). The CDR3 consists of 13 residues. V was shortened by 7 bases and J by 1 base, with 10 bases between the two germline ends. CDR1 SQVTM and CDR2 ANQGSEA come from the germline V gene. CDR3 nucleotides: TGCAGCGGGCAGGGGATGAACACCGGGGAGCTGTTTTTT. It is translated as CSGQGMNTGELFF.

This clone was seen only once. The rearrangement uses TRBV27 and TRBJ1-3; no firm D call. Trimming stripped 0 bases from V and 0 bases from J, with 6 bases between. This CDR3 region has 15 residues. The germline gives CDR1 MNHEY, CDR2 SMNVEV (reference sequence). In nucleotides, the CDR3 is TGTGCCAGCAGTTTATCCTATAACTCTGGAAACACCATATATTTT. Its protein is CASSLSYNSGNTIYF.

This chain uses TRBV19 with TRBJ1-2; TRBD1 agrees at 9 bases. CDR1 and CDR2 from the germline V gene are LNHDA and SQIVND (reference sequence). J gave up 7 bases and V 5 bases, and 11 bases lay outside the gene matches. This CDR3 has 15 residues. The CDR3 reads CASSFLTGTGLGYTF. CDR3 DNA sequence: TGTGCCAGTAGTTTTCTCACCGGGACAGGGCTTGGCTACACCTTC.

In its sample, this clone was seen once. The V call is TRBV5-1, the J call TRBJ2-3; the D gene is possibly TRBD1 (5 bases). Trimming stripped 3 bases from V and 0 bases from J, with 17 bases between. The CDR3 runs 17 residues. Per germline, CDR1 SGHRS and CDR2 YFSETQ. CDR3 coding DNA: TGCGCCAGCAGCTCTGGTACTCGACAGTGGAGCACAGATACGCAGTATTTT. This sequence encodes CASSSGTRQWSTDTQYF.

The rearrangement links TRBV7-9 to TRBJ2-1, with D possibly TRBD1 on 7 matching bases. CDR3 length: 15 amino acids. The germline V and J ends were trimmed by 5 bases and 10 bases, with 21 bases remaining between them. Germline V gene data show CDR1 as SEHNR and CDR2 as FQNEAQ (reference sequence). This chain's CDR3 is CASSDTGEGQVEQFF. In nucleotides, the CDR3 is TGTGCCAGCAGCGACACGGGGGAAGGACAGGTAGAGCAGTTCTTC.

The chain recombines TRBV7-8 with TRBJ2-7; 11 bases are a match to TRBD2. Germline V lookup: CDR1 SGHVS, CDR2 FQNEAQ. V lost 0 bases, J lost 3 bases, and 7 bases stayed unmatched. The CDR3 covers 17 residues. CDR3: CASSLAVLAGGNYEQYF. The CDR3 DNA follows: TGTGCCAGCAGCTTAGCAGTCCTAGCGGGAGGTAACTACGAGCAGTACTTC.

This chain connects TRBV11-2 to TRBJ2-1, with 8 positions matching TRBD2. CDR1 and CDR2 (germline): SGHAT, FQNNGV. This CDR3 has 20 residues. V was pared by 0 bases and J by 0 bases, with 13 bases of the junction left unmatched. The DNA of the CDR3 is TGTGCCAGCAGCTTAGATCTCTCGGGAGGGGAACCGGGCTCCTACAATGAGCAGTTCTTC. It encodes CASSLDLSGGEPGSYNEQFF.

The genes are TRBV7-9 and TRBJ2-3; 8 positions agree with TRBD2. This CDR3 is built from 13 residues. From germline, CDR1 is SEHNR and CDR2 FQNEAQ (reference sequence). V shed 11 bases, J shed 4 bases, and the junction held 8 bases outside the gene matches. The CDR3 nucleotides are TGTGCCGGCGGGAGGTCGTTTCCAGATACGCAGTATTTT. Protein sequence: CAGGRSFPDTQYF.

The gene calls are TRBV27 and TRBJ2-3; weak D call: TRBD1 (6 bases). Trimming removed 5 bases at V and 3 bases at J, with 12 bases between. Germline V CDR1 and CDR2: MNHEY, SMNVEV (reference sequence). The CDR3 extends over 14 amino acids. This CDR3 reads CASSPWTETDTQYF. CDR3 DNA sequence: TGTGCCAGCAGTCCCTGGACAGAGACAGATACGCAGTATTTT.